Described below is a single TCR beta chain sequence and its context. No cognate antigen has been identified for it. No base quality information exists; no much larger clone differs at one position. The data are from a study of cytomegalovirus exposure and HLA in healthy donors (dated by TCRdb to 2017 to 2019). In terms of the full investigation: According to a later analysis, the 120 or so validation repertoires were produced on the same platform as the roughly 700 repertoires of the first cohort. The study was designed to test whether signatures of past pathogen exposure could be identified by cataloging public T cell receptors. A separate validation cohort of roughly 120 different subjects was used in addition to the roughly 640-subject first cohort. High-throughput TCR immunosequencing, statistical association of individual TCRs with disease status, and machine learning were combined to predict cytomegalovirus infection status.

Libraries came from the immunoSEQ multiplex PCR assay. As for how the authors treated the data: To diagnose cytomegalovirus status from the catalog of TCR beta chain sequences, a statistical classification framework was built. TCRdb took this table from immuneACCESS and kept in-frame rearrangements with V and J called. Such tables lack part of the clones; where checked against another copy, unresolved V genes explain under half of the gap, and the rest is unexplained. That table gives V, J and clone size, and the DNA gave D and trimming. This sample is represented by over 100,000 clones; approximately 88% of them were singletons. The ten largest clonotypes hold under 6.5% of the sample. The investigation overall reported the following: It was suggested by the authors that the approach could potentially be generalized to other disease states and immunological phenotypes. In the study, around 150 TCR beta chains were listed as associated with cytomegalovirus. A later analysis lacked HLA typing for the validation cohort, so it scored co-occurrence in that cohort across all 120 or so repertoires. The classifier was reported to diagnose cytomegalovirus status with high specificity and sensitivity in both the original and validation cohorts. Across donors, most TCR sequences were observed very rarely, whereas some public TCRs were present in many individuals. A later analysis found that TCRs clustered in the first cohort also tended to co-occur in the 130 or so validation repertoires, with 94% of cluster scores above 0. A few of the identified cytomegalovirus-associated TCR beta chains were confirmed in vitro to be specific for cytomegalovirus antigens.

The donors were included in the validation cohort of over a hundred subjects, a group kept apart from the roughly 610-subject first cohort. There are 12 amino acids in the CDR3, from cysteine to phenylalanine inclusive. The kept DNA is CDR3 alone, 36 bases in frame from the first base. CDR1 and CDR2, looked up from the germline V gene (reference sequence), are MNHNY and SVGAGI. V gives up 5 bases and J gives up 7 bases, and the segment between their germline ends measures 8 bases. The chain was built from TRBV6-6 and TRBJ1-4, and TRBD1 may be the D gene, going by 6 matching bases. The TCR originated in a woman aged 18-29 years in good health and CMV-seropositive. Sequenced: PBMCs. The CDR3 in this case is CASSEDSEKLFF. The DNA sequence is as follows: TGTGCCAGCAGTGAGGACAGTGAAAAACTGTTTTTT.